The rows below give T cell receptor beta chains drawn from one sample of a study of blood T cell repertoires in COVID-19. Method: immunoSEQ multiplex PCR; TCRdb's copy keeps in-frame clones and lacks some. The profile covers about 180,000 clones, with about 81% appearing a single time and over 9.5% taken by the ten largest. Sequenced: peripheral blood. The receptors come from a woman aged 80 or over with COVID-19, enrolled during active disease. Both conserved end residues are part of each CDR3. Fields, in order: D gene, J gene, V gene, clone size, CDR3 DNA, CDR3 protein. The D gene is left open where the match is weak. The listing skips clone size in some rows; elsewhere it reads once, few, many or a size class.

D gene: NA
J gene: TRBJ2-5
V gene: TRBV6-5
clone size: few
CDR3 DNA: TGTGCCAGTACTAGGACCGCCGGGCAACGAGGTGACCAGTACTTC
CDR3 protein: CASTRTAGQRGDQYF

D gene: TRBD2
J gene: TRBJ2-1
V gene: TRBV2
clone size: NA
CDR3 DNA: TGTGCCAGCAGTGACGCTAGCGGCTACAATGAGCAGTTCTTC
CDR3 protein: CASSDASGYNEQFF

D gene: NA
J gene: TRBJ2-5
V gene: TRBV7-2
clone size: NA
CDR3 DNA: TGTGCCAGCAGCTTAGGTGGCAACGAAGAGACCCAGTACTTC
CDR3 protein: CASSLGGNEETQYF

D gene: NA
J gene: TRBJ2-6
V gene: TRBV6-5
clone size: NA
CDR3 DNA: TGTGCCAGCAAGATCGGAGCTGGGGCCAACGTCCTGACTTTC
CDR3 protein: CASKIGAGANVLTF

D gene: TRBD1
J gene: TRBJ1-2
V gene: TRBV3-1/TRBV3-2
clone size: NA
CDR3 DNA: TGTGCCAGCATGATAAGCGGGACAGGGTCCTATGGCTACACCTTC
CDR3 protein: CASMISGTGSYGYTF

D gene: NA
J gene: TRBJ2-7
V gene: TRBV19
clone size: NA
CDR3 DNA: TGTGCCAGTAGTAGGCGTCACGGTGAGGCCACCTACGAGCAGTACTTC
CDR3 protein: CASSRRHGEATYEQYF

D gene: TRBD1
J gene: TRBJ1-3
V gene: TRBV18
clone size: NA
CDR3 DNA: TGTGCCAGCTCACCCCGGACAGGGGCCTCTGGAAACACCATATATTTT
CDR3 protein: CASSPRTGASGNTIYF

D gene: TRBD1
J gene: TRBJ1-2
V gene: TRBV2
clone size: NA
CDR3 DNA: TGTGCCAGCAGTTGGGACAGGGCCCTACAGGGTGGCTATGGCTACACCTTC
CDR3 protein: CASSWDRALQGGYGYTF

D gene: TRBD2
J gene: TRBJ2-1
V gene: TRBV15
clone size: once
CDR3 DNA: TGTGCCACCAGCAGAGATTGGACTAGCGCCTACAATGAGCAGTTCTTC
CDR3 protein: CATSRDWTSAYNEQFF

D gene: NA
J gene: TRBJ1-2
V gene: TRBV19
clone size: few
CDR3 DNA: TGTGCCAGTAGTGTACCCCGGGGAATGCTATATGGCTACACCTTC
CDR3 protein: CASSVPRGMLYGYTF

D gene: NA
J gene: TRBJ1-6
V gene: TRBV28
clone size: NA
CDR3 DNA: TGTGCCAGCAGTTTAAGTAGGCAGGGAAATAATTCACCCCTCCACTTT
CDR3 protein: CASSLSRQGNNSPLHF

D gene: TRBD2
J gene: TRBJ2-3
V gene: TRBV27
clone size: NA
CDR3 DNA: TGTGCCAGCAGGCGACTAGCGGGAGCCCCAGGAGATACGCAGTATTTT
CDR3 protein: CASRRLAGAPGDTQYF

D gene: TRBD1
J gene: TRBJ2-5
V gene: TRBV5-1
clone size: NA
CDR3 DNA: TGCGCCAGCAGCCAGCAAACAGGGGGCCAAGAGACCCAGTACTTC
CDR3 protein: CASSQQTGGQETQYF

D gene: NA
J gene: TRBJ1-1
V gene: TRBV7-9
clone size: NA
CDR3 DNA: TGTGCCAGCAGCGCCCAGGGAGGGACTGAAGCTTTCTTT
CDR3 protein: CASSAQGGTEAFF

D gene: NA
J gene: TRBJ1-6
V gene: TRBV5-4
clone size: NA
CDR3 DNA: TGTGCCAGCAGCTTAGACACGGGGAATTCACCCCTCCACTTT
CDR3 protein: CASSLDTGNSPLHF

D gene: NA
J gene: TRBJ1-1
V gene: TRBV7-9
clone size: NA
CDR3 DNA: TGTGCCAGCAGCTTAGACGCAGGCGGAGGTGGCACTGAAGCTTTCTTT
CDR3 protein: CASSLDAGGGGTEAFF

D gene: NA
J gene: TRBJ1-2
V gene: TRBV6-5
clone size: NA
CDR3 DNA: TGTGCCAGCAGTTACCCTGGAGCCTATGGCTACACCTTC
CDR3 protein: CASSYPGAYGYTF

D gene: NA
J gene: TRBJ2-1
V gene: TRBV27
clone size: few
CDR3 DNA: TGTGCCAGCACCGACAGGGAGGCTTACAATGAGCAGTTCTTC
CDR3 protein: CASTDREAYNEQFF

D gene: TRBD1
J gene: TRBJ2-7
V gene: TRBV28
clone size: NA
CDR3 DNA: TGTGCCAGCAGTGCTCCAGGACAGGGGGCCTACGAGCAGTACTTC
CDR3 protein: CASSAPGQGAYEQYF

D gene: TRBD1
J gene: TRBJ2-3
V gene: TRBV29-1
clone size: NA
CDR3 DNA: TGCAGCGTTGAGACAGGGCCCATCACAGATACGCAGTATTTT
CDR3 protein: CSVETGPITDTQYF

D gene: NA
J gene: TRBJ1-5
V gene: TRBV12-3/TRBV12-4
clone size: NA
CDR3 DNA: TGTGCCAGCAGTTTGACAGGATATCAGCCCCAGCATTTT
CDR3 protein: CASSLTGYQPQHF

D gene: TRBD1
J gene: TRBJ2-7
V gene: TRBV27
clone size: NA
CDR3 DNA: TGTGCCAGCAGGACAGGGACCGGGCAGTACTTC
CDR3 protein: CASRTGTGQYF

D gene: TRBD1
J gene: TRBJ2-1
V gene: TRBV24-1
clone size: few
CDR3 DNA: TGTGCCACCAGTGACCCGACAGGGGAGGATGAGCAGTTCTTC
CDR3 protein: CATSDPTGEDEQFF

D gene: TRBD2
J gene: TRBJ2-2
V gene: TRBV27
clone size: NA
CDR3 DNA: TGTGCCAGCAGCCAACTCGGGGTAGCGGGGCCCACCGGGGAGCTGTTTTTT
CDR3 protein: CASSQLGVAGPTGELFF

D gene: TRBD1
J gene: TRBJ1-2
V gene: TRBV27
clone size: few
CDR3 DNA: TGTGCCAGCAGTCCCGATCCCGGGACAGGCTATGGCTACACCTTC
CDR3 protein: CASSPDPGTGYGYTF

D gene: NA
J gene: TRBJ1-2
V gene: TRBV4-3
clone size: NA
CDR3 DNA: TGCGCCAGCAGCCAAGATTTGGCGGGCTCCTATGGCTACACCTTC
CDR3 protein: CASSQDLAGSYGYTF

D gene: NA
J gene: TRBJ2-7
V gene: TRBV11-3
clone size: once
CDR3 DNA: TGTGCCAGCAGCTCCCGAACGGCAGGGTTGAACGAGCAGTACTTC
CDR3 protein: CASSSRTAGLNEQYF

D gene: TRBD2
J gene: TRBJ2-1
V gene: TRBV5-1
clone size: NA
CDR3 DNA: TGCGCCAGCAGCTTGGATTGGGCGGGAGACAATGAGCAGTTCTTC
CDR3 protein: CASSLDWAGDNEQFF

D gene: TRBD2
J gene: TRBJ2-3
V gene: TRBV5-1
clone size: NA
CDR3 DNA: TGCGCCAGCAGCTTGGAGCTGGCTAGCGGGAACCCCAGCACAGATACGCAGTATTTT
CDR3 protein: CASSLELASGNPSTDTQYF

D gene: NA
J gene: TRBJ1-5
V gene: TRBV25-1
clone size: many
CDR3 DNA: TGTGCCAGCAGTGCGACAGTTTCTAATCAGCCCCAGCATTTT
CDR3 protein: CASSATVSNQPQHF

D gene: TRBD2
J gene: TRBJ2-7
V gene: TRBV28
clone size: NA
CDR3 DNA: TGTGCCAGCAGAGAACATGGGACTAGCGGGAGCCACTCCTACGAGCAGTACTTC
CDR3 protein: CASREHGTSGSHSYEQYF

D gene: NA
J gene: TRBJ2-7
V gene: TRBV5-4
clone size: NA
CDR3 DNA: TGTGCCAGCAGCTTGCAGGGCTACGAGCAGTACTTC
CDR3 protein: CASSLQGYEQYF

D gene: NA
J gene: TRBJ1-1
V gene: TRBV10-3
clone size: NA
CDR3 DNA: TGTGCCATCAGTGAGTATAAGAACACTGAAGCTTTCTTT
CDR3 protein: CAISEYKNTEAFF

D gene: NA
J gene: TRBJ2-1
V gene: TRBV6-2/TRBV6-3
clone size: NA
CDR3 DNA: TGTGCCAGCAGTACGGACACCAGCTCCTACAATGAGCAGTTCTTC
CDR3 protein: CASSTDTSSYNEQFF

D gene: NA
J gene: TRBJ2-1
V gene: TRBV18
clone size: NA
CDR3 DNA: TGTGCCAGCTCACCATCCGTCGGAGTTCTCTACAATGAGCAGTTCTTC
CDR3 protein: CASSPSVGVLYNEQFF

D gene: TRBD2
J gene: TRBJ2-2
V gene: TRBV2
clone size: NA
CDR3 DNA: TGTGCCAGCAGTGAACAGGGAGGGAGCACCGGGGAGCTGTTTTTT
CDR3 protein: CASSEQGGSTGELFF

D gene: NA
J gene: TRBJ2-4
V gene: TRBV19
clone size: NA
CDR3 DNA: TGTGCCAGTAGCTTCTTCAGGGGCCCAAACATTCAGTACTTC
CDR3 protein: CASSFFRGPNIQYF

D gene: NA
J gene: TRBJ2-1
V gene: TRBV7-2
clone size: NA
CDR3 DNA: TGTGCCAGCAGCGCAAGCGGGTCCTACAATGAGCAGTTCTTC
CDR3 protein: CASSASGSYNEQFF

D gene: NA
J gene: TRBJ1-1
V gene: TRBV6-1
clone size: NA
CDR3 DNA: TGTGCCAGCAGTGAACATCTTGTGGGGGGCACTGAAGCTTTCTTT
CDR3 protein: CASSEHLVGGTEAFF

D gene: TRBD2
J gene: TRBJ2-3
V gene: TRBV28
clone size: NA
CDR3 DNA: TGTGCCAGCAGTTTAGGCGGGAGATTCACAGATACGCAGTATTTT
CDR3 protein: CASSLGGRFTDTQYF

D gene: NA
J gene: TRBJ2-1
V gene: TRBV12-5
clone size: NA
CDR3 DNA: TGTGCTAGTGCCCCTCTTAACCAGGGAAATGAGCAGTTCTTC
CDR3 protein: CASAPLNQGNEQFF

D gene: NA
J gene: TRBJ2-5
V gene: TRBV19
clone size: NA
CDR3 DNA: TGTGCCAGTAGTATCCGCGGGCTGGAGGGAGAGACCCAGTACTTC
CDR3 protein: CASSIRGLEGETQYF

D gene: TRBD1
J gene: TRBJ2-1
V gene: TRBV7-2
clone size: NA
CDR3 DNA: TGTGCCAGCAGCCCCTTCCTAGGGGGCGGGCTCTACAATGAGCAGTTCTTC
CDR3 protein: CASSPFLGGGLYNEQFF

D gene: TRBD2
J gene: TRBJ2-7
V gene: TRBV2
clone size: few
CDR3 DNA: TGTGCCAGTGAGGGACTAGCGCACAACGAGCAGTACTTC
CDR3 protein: CASEGLAHNEQYF

D gene: TRBD1
J gene: TRBJ1-1
V gene: TRBV24-1
clone size: once
CDR3 DNA: TGTGCCACCAGCTACAGGGGCGAAGCTTTCTTT
CDR3 protein: CATSYRGEAFF

D gene: TRBD2
J gene: TRBJ2-5
V gene: TRBV5-1
clone size: NA
CDR3 DNA: TGCGCCAGCAGCATCAGACTAGCGGGAGACGAGACCCAGTACTTC
CDR3 protein: CASSIRLAGDETQYF

D gene: NA
J gene: TRBJ1-1
V gene: TRBV10-3
clone size: NA
CDR3 DNA: TGTGCCATCAACGGACGGACTCGCACTGAAGCTTTCTTT
CDR3 protein: CAINGRTRTEAFF

D gene: TRBD2
J gene: TRBJ2-7
V gene: TRBV5-1
clone size: few
CDR3 DNA: TGCGCCAGCAGCAAGGGACTAGCGGGAGGGCAATACGAGCAGTACTTC
CDR3 protein: CASSKGLAGGQYEQYF

D gene: TRBD1
J gene: TRBJ2-5
V gene: TRBV5-1
clone size: NA
CDR3 DNA: TGCGCCAGCAGCTCCTACGGACAGGGTCGTGGGGAGACCCAGTACTTC
CDR3 protein: CASSSYGQGRGETQYF

D gene: TRBD1
J gene: TRBJ2-5
V gene: TRBV24-1
clone size: NA
CDR3 DNA: TGTGCCACCAGTGACTCCGGACAGGTATATGGAGAGACCCAGTACTTC
CDR3 protein: CATSDSGQVYGETQYF

D gene: TRBD2
J gene: TRBJ2-3
V gene: TRBV9
clone size: NA
CDR3 DNA: TGTGCCAGCAGCGTATTTCTCGGCGCTAGCGGAAGCACAGATACGCAGTATTTT
CDR3 protein: CASSVFLGASGSTDTQYF

D gene: NA
J gene: TRBJ2-3
V gene: TRBV2
clone size: NA
CDR3 DNA: TGTGCCAGCAGTGTACTGAAAAATACGCAGTATTTT
CDR3 protein: CASSVLKNTQYF

D gene: NA
J gene: TRBJ1-2
V gene: TRBV6-5
clone size: once
CDR3 DNA: TGTGCCACCTTCGGAGGGAACTATGGCTACACCTTC
CDR3 protein: CATFGGNYGYTF

D gene: NA
J gene: TRBJ1-1
V gene: TRBV3-1/TRBV3-2
clone size: NA
CDR3 DNA: TGTGCCAGCAGCCAAGGTGGGGGCAGCAACACTGAAGCTTTCTTT
CDR3 protein: CASSQGGGSNTEAFF

D gene: TRBD2
J gene: TRBJ2-1
V gene: TRBV7-8
clone size: NA
CDR3 DNA: TGTGCCAGCAGCCCCCGGGGGGTTAGCCTAGGACTAGCGGGAGGAAGAGGGTACAATGAGCAGTTCTTC
CDR3 protein: CASSPRGVSLGLAGGRGYNEQFF

D gene: NA
J gene: TRBJ2-1
V gene: TRBV19
clone size: NA
CDR3 DNA: TGTGCCAGTAGTATAGGGCTAGCCAGTGAGCAGTTCTTC
CDR3 protein: CASSIGLASEQFF

D gene: TRBD2
J gene: TRBJ2-5
V gene: TRBV11-3
clone size: NA
CDR3 DNA: TGTGCCAGCAGCCAACGGACTAGCGGTGGTGTGGAGACCCAGTACTTC
CDR3 protein: CASSQRTSGGVETQYF

D gene: TRBD1
J gene: TRBJ2-1
V gene: TRBV2
clone size: NA
CDR3 DNA: TGTGCCAGCAGTTCCTACAGGGGGCCTTACAATGAGCAGTTCTTC
CDR3 protein: CASSSYRGPYNEQFF

D gene: NA
J gene: TRBJ1-2
V gene: TRBV6-5
clone size: NA
CDR3 DNA: TGTGCCAGCTCCTACTCCGGGACACGCTATGGCTACACCTTC
CDR3 protein: CASSYSGTRYGYTF